The text below deals with one T cell receptor beta chain. Its cognate antigen is unknown. Libraries of TCR beta came from iRepertoire HTBI primers plus Arm-PCR of CDR3 regions. MiXCR, applied by TCRdb to the multiplex PCR reads, yields one record per CDR3 protein. This repertoire shows around 330,000 distinct CDR3 sequences, 15% to 20% found once; its top ten account for about 38%. The source of the sample is a study of regulatory T cells in long-lasting Graves disease. In the study overall: Newly diagnosed Graves' patients had taken antithyroid drugs under 3 months.

This CDR3 is built from 12 residues. The V end was cut by 6 bases, the J end by 5 bases, with 8 bases between. In germline, CDR1 is MNHNS, CDR2 SASEGT. Indicated time point: newly diagnosed GD, antithyroid drugs for less than 3 months. Extracted PBMC RNA gave rise to the TCR library. EDTA tubes held roughly 9.9 milliliters of peripheral blood from each patient. Whole-study results and caveats: Gene preferences differed: TRBV28, TRBJ1-2, TRBJ2-5 in persistent cases. A greater number of public clonotypes (approximately 2,500) was shared by persistent patients than by new patients (approximately 1,000).

V is TRBV6-1 and J is TRBJ1-5, with D uncertain. The sequence was collected from a female donor with Graves disease. The sequenced sample was peripheral blood mononuclear cells (PBMCs), obtained at new diagnosis, from a patient treated with antithyroid drugs. CDR3 amino acids: CASRMGDQPQHF. Written as DNA, the CDR3 is TGTGCCAGCAGGATGGGTGATCAGCCCCAGCATTTT.